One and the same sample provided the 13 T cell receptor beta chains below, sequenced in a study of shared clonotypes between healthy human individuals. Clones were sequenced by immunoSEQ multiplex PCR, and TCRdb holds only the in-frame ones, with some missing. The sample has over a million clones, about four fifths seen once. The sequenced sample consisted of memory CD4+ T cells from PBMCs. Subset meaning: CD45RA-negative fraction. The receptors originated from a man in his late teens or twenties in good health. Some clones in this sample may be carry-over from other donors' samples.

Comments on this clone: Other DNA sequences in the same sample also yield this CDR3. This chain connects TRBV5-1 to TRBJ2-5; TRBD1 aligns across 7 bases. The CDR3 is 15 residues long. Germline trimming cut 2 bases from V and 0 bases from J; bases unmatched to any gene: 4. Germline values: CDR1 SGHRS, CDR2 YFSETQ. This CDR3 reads CASSLGDRDQETQYF. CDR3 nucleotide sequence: TGCGCCAGCAGCTTAGGGGACAGAGACCAAGAGACCCAGTACTTC.

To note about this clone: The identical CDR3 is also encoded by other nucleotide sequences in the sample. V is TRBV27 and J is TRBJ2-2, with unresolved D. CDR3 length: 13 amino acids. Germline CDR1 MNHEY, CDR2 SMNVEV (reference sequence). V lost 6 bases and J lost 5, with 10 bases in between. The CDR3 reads CASSRRDTGELFF. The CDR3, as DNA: TGTGCCAGCAGCAGACGTGATACCGGGGAGCTGTTTTTT.

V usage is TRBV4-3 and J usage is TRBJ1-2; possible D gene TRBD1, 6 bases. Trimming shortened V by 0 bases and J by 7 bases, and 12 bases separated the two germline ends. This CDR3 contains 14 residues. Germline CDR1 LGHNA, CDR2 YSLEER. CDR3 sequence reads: CASSQEGGGGGYTF. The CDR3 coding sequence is TGCGCCAGCAGCCAAGAAGGGGGTGGGGGTGGCTACACCTTC.

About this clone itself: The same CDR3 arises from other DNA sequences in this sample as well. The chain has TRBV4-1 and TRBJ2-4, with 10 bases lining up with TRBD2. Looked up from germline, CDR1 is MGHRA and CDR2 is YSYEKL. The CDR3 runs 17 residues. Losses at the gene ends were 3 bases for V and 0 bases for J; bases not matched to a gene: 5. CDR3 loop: CASSHPSGRGAKNIQYF. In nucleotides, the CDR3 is TGCGCCAGCAGCCACCCTAGCGGGAGAGGAGCCAAAAACATTCAGTACTTC.

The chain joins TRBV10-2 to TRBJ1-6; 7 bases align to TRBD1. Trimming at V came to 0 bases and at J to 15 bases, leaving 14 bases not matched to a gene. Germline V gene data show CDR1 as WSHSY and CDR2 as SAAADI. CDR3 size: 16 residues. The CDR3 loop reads CASSESTGTARRGLHF. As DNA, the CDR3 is TGCGCCAGCAGTGAGTCGACGGGGACAGCCCGACGAGGCCTCCACTTT.

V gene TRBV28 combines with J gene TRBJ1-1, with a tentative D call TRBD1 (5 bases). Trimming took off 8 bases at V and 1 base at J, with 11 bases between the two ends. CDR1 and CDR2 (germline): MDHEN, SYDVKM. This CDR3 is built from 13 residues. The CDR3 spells CASGGRPNTEAFF. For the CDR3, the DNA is TGTGCCAGCGGGGGACGGCCGAACACTGAAGCTTTCTTT. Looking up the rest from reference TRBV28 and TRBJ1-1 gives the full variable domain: DVKVTQSSRYLVKRTGEKVFLECVQDMDHENMFWYRQDPGLGLRLIYFSYDVKMKEKGDIPEGYSVSREKKERFSLILESASTNQTSMYLCASGGRPNTEAFFGQGTRLTVV.

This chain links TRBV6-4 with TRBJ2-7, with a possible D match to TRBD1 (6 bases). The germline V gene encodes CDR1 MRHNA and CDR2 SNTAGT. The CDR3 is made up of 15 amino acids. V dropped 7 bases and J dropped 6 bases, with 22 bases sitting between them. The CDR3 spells CASISIPPQGGEQYF. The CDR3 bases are TGTGCCAGCATCTCGATTCCTCCCCAAGGGGGCGAGCAGTACTTC.

DNA for the CDR3: TGTGCCAGCAGCTTGTCAGGAAACATTCAGTACTTC. The encoded protein is CASSLSGNIQYF. The chain employs TRBV5-6 and TRBJ2-4; D unclear. Trimming left V 1 base short and J 6 bases short, with 5 bases between. The CDR3 sequence is 12 residues long. Per the germline V gene, CDR1 is SGHDT and CDR2 is YYEEEE.

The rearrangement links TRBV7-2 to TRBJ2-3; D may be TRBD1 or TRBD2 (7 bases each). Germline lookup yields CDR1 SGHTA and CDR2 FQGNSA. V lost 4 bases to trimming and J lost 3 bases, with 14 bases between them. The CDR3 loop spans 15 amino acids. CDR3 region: CASSYQGGRTDTQYF. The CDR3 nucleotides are TGTGCCAGCAGCTACCAGGGGGGGAGGACAGATACGCAGTATTTT. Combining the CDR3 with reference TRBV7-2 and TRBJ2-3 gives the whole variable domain GAGVSQSPSNKVTEKGKDVELRCDPISGHTALYWYRQSLGQGLEFLIYFQGNSAPDKSGLPSDRFSAERTGGSVSTLTIQRTQQEDSAVYLCASSYQGGRTDTQYFGPGTRLTVL.

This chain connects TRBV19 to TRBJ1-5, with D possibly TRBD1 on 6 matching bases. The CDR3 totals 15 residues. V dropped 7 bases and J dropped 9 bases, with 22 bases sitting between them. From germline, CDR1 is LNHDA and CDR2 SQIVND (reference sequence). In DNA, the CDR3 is TGTGCCAGTACCCCACCGGGGGCAGGCTCGCGGCCCCAGCATTTT. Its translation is CASTPPGAGSRPQHF.

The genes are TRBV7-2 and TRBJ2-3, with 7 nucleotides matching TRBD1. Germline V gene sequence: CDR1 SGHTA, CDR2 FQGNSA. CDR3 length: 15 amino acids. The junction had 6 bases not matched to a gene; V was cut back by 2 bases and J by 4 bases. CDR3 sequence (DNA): TGTGCCAGCAGCTTATATACGCAGGGGGCAGATACGCAGTATTTT. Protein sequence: CASSLYTQGADTQYF.

As DNA, the CDR3 is TGTGCCAGCAATCGACAGGGGGCCTTGCGGGAGCTGTTTTTT. The encoded protein is CASNRQGALRELFF. The chain uses TRBV9 and TRBJ2-2, with TRBD1 identical over 10 bases. Germline CDR1 is SGDLS and CDR2 is YYNGEE. The CDR3 runs 14 residues. The V gene end was trimmed by 6 bases and the J gene end by 9 bases; junction bases not matched to a gene: 8.

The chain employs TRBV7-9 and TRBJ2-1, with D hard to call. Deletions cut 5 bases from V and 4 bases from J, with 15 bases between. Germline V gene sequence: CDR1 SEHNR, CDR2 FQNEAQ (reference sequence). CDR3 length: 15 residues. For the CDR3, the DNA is TGTGCCAGCAGCCCTCCGGGTTCAGAGTACAATGAGCAGTTCTTC. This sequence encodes CASSPPGSEYNEQFF.